Presented here are 10 T cell receptor beta chains from one specimen sequenced in a study of immune reconstitution after stem cell transplant in scleroderma. TCRdb re-analysed the RT-PCR reads in MiXCR, keeping a single row per CDR3 protein. The table has 750 to 900 distinct CDR3 sequences, about a tenth seen once; the top ten hold roughly 16%. This specimen was collected before or after autologous hematopoietic stem cell transplantation (not recorded which). Receptor source: a male donor with systemic sclerosis.

Judged by abundance, this clonotype is medium-sized. The chain has TRBV6-5 and TRBJ2-5; D possibly corresponds to TRBD2 (6 bases). The CDR3 loop spans 17 amino acids. In germline, CDR1 is MNHEY, CDR2 SVGAGI. V lost 4 bases and J 4 bases, leaving 22 bases between the germline ends. The CDR3 DNA reads TGTGCCAGCAGTTTTGCCGGATCGGCTAGCGTGGCAGAGACCCAGTACTTC. It translates to CASSFAGSASVAETQYF.

In this sample, this clonotype is medium-sized (0.01 to 0.1%). The CDR3 DNA reads TGCAGCGTTCTGAAGGTTTTAAATGAAAAACTGTTTTTT. Protein product: CSVLKVLNEKLFF. V gene TRBV29-1 combines with J gene TRBJ1-4; no definite D call. Trimming took 5 bases from V and 5 from J, leaving 12 bases between them. From germline, CDR1 is SQVTM and CDR2 ANQGSEA. This CDR3 has 13 amino acids.

Sample share makes this clonotype large. This chain joins TRBV29-1 and TRBJ2-1; maybe TRBD2 (6 bases). In germline, CDR1 is SQVTM, CDR2 ANQGSEA. The CDR3 spans 14 residues. The V gene lost 8 bases and the J gene lost 2 bases, with 16 bases spanning the gap. CDR3 loop: CSPRPRGTYNEQFF. Here the CDR3 DNA reads TGCAGCCCCCGCCCACGGGGGACCTACAATGAGCAGTTCTTC.

This sequence joins TRBV5-1 and TRBJ1-3; D call uncertain. From germline, CDR1 is SGHRS and CDR2 YFSETQ. V lost 0 bases, J lost 3 bases, and 13 bases lay in between. The CDR3 loop spans 16 amino acids. CDR3 in amino acids: CASSLVDTGIGNTIYF. The DNA of the CDR3 is TGCGCCAGCAGCTTGGTCGACACTGGCATTGGAAACACCATATATTTT.

The rearrangement uses TRBV12-3 or TRBV12-4 and TRBJ1-2, with a possible D match to TRBD1 (6 bases). The CDR3 covers 18 residues. The CDR3 nucleotides read TGTGTCGGCAGTACTAGTTTCATGATCGGACAGCTGAGCTATGGCTACACCTTC. Residues: CVGSTSFMIGQLSYGYTF.

This clonotype is large in the sample. The chain employs TRBV6-1 and TRBJ2-7; perhaps TRBD1 as D (6 bases). CDR1 MNHNS and CDR2 SASEGT come from the germline V gene. This CDR3 has 10 residues. V was shortened by 9 bases and J by 7 bases, with 10 bases between the two germline ends. The chain's CDR3 is CASFRGEQYF. In DNA form, the CDR3 reads TGTGCCAGTTTCAGGGGAGAGCAGTACTTC.

This clonotype is medium-sized (0.01 to 0.1%) in the sample. The chain carries TRBV27 and TRBJ2-6; no reliable D call. V lost 5 bases to trimming and J lost 4 bases, with 6 bases between them. The CDR3 loop spans 13 amino acids. Germline lookup yields CDR1 MNHEY and CDR2 SMNVEV (reference sequence). This CDR3 reads CASSPEGANVLTF. The CDR3 bases are TGTGCCAGCAGTCCCGAGGGGGCCAACGTCCTGACTTTC.

This clonotype has more than one count but fewer than ten. The chain carries TRBV20-1 and TRBJ1-5; D uncertain. This CDR3 comprises 14 residues. The V gene's germline CDR1 is DFQATT and CDR2 SNEGSKA (reference sequence). Trimming removed 0 bases from V and 7 bases from J, with 13 bases in between. This CDR3 reads CSAREGRIGQPQHF. CDR3 DNA: TGCAGTGCTAGAGAGGGCAGGATCGGGCAGCCCCAGCATTTT.

This clonotype was seen more than once but under ten times. V gene TRBV7-2 combines with J gene TRBJ2-2; weak D call: TRBD2 (5 bases). In germline, CDR1 is SGHTA, CDR2 FQGNSA. The CDR3 covers 15 residues. V was shortened by 3 bases and J by 6 bases, with 14 bases between the two germline ends. DNA of the CDR3: TGTGCCAGCAGCTTGAAAGTCTCGGGGTCCGGGGAGCTGTTTTTT. Its translation: CASSLKVSGSGELFF.

The V and J genes are TRBV7-7 and TRBJ2-1; D uncertain. The CDR3 covers 12 residues. The germline gives CDR1 SSHAT, CDR2 FNYEAQ (reference sequence). The V gene lost 8 bases and the J gene lost 4 bases, with 9 bases spanning the gap. The CDR3 is CASGDGYNEQFF. In DNA, the CDR3 is TGTGCCAGCGGAGACGGGTACAATGAGCAGTTCTTC.